This TCR beta chain emerged from a study of cytomegalovirus exposure and HLA in healthy donors. In the PCR, 60 Vbeta and 13 Jbeta primers were used. Clones were sequenced by immunoSEQ multiplex PCR, and TCRdb holds only the in-frame ones, with some missing. Of more than 200,000 clones in the sample, roughly 80% are singletons; the top ten hold around a sixth. The germline V and J ends were trimmed by 7 bases and 2 bases, with 5 bases remaining between them. The CDR3 has 11 residues. CDR1 is GTSNPN and CDR2 is SVGIG in the germline V gene (reference sequence). This clone is a singleton in its sample. The genes are TRBV30 and TRBJ2-2, with D unclear. The TCR was taken from a man in his forties in good health and CMV-seronegative. The specimen sequenced was PBMCs. This CDR3 reads CASLNTGELFF. For the CDR3, the DNA is TGTGCCTCCCTAAACACCGGGGAGCTGTTTTTT.